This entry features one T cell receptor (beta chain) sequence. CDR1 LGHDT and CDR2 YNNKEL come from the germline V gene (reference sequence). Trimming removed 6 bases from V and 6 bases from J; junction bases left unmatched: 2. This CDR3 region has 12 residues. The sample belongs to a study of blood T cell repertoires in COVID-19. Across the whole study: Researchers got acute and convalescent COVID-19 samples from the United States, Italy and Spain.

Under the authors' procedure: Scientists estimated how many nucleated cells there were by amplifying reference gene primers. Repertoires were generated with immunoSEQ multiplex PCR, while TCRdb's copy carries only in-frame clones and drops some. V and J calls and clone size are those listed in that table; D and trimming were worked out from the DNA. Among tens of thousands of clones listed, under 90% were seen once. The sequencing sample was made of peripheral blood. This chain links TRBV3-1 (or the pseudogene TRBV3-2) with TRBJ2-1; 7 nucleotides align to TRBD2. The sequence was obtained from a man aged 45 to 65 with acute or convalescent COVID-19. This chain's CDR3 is CASSRTSNEQFF. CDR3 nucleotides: TGTGCCAGCAGTCGGACTAGCAATGAGCAGTTCTTC.